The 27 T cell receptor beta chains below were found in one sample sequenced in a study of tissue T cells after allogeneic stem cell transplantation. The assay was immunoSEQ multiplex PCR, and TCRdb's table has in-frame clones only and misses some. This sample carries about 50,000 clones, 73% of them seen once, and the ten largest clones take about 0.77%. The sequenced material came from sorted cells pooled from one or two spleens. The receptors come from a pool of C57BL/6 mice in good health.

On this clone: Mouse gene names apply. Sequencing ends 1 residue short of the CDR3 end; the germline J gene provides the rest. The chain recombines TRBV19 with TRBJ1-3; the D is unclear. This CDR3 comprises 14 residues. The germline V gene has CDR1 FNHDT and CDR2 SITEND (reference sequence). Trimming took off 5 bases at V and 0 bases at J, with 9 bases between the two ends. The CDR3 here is CASRAINSGNTLYF. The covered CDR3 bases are TGTGCCAGCAGAGCCATCAATTCTGGAAATACGCTCTAT.

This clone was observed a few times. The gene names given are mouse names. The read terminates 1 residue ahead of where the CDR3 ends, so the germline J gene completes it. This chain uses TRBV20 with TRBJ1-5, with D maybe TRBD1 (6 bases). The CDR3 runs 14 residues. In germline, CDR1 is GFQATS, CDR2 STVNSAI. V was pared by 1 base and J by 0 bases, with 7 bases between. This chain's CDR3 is CGARGTDNNQAPLF. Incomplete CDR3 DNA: TGTGGTGCTAGGGGGACAGATAACAACCAGGCTCCGCTT.

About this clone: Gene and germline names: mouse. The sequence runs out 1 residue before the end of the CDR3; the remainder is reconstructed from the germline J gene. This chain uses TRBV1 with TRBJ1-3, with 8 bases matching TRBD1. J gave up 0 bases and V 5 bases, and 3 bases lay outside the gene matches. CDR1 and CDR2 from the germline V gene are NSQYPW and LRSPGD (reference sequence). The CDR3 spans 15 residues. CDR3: CTCSRDRHSGNTLYF. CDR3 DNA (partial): TGCACCTGCAGTCGGGACAGGCATTCTGGAAATACGCTCTAT.

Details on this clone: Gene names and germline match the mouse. The sequenced part of the CDR3 DNA is TGTGCCTGGGCTCGGGGGGCTAGTGCAGAAACGCTGTAT. Amino acids: CAWARGASAETLY. The entire CDR3 protein reads CAWARGASAETLYF. This chain uses TRBV31 with TRBJ2-3; the D gene is possibly TRBD2 (7 bases). The CDR3 extends 1 residue past the end of the read, so its final part is completed from the germline J gene. The CDR3 runs to 14 residues. The germline CDR1 and CDR2 sequences are GKSSPN and SITVG. Trimming pared 5 bases from V and 0 bases from J, leaving 12 bases between.

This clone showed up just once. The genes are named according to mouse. The sequenced part of the CDR3 DNA is TGTGCAAGCAGCTCACAGGGGGAGGCCCAAGACACCCAGTAC. The encoded protein is CASSSQGEAQDTQY. The full CDR3 protein is CASSSQGEAQDTQYF. The rearrangement joins TRBV16 to TRBJ2-5; 8 bases agree with TRBD1. The read falls 1 residue short of the CDR3 end, and the missing part is taken from the germline J gene. The CDR3 has 15 amino acids. CDR1 and CDR2 from the germline V gene are SGHSA and FRNQAP. J lost 2 bases, V lost 4 bases, and 5 bases had no gene match. Together with reference TRBV16 and TRBJ2-5, the CDR3 gives the full variable domain: NAGVIQTPRHKVTGKGQEATLWCEPISGHSAVFWYRQTIVQGLEFLTYFRNQAPIDDSGMPKERFSAQMPNQSHSTLKIQSTQPQDSAVYLCASSSQGEAQDTQYFGPGTRLLVL.

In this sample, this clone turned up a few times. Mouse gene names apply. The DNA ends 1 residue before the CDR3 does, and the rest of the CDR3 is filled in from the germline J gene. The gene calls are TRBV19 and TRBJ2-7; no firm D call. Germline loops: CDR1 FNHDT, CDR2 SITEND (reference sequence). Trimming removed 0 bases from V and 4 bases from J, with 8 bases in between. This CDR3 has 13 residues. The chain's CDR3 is CASSIAYNYEQYF. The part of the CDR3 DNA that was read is TGTGCCAGCAGTATAGCTTACAATTATGAACAGTAC.

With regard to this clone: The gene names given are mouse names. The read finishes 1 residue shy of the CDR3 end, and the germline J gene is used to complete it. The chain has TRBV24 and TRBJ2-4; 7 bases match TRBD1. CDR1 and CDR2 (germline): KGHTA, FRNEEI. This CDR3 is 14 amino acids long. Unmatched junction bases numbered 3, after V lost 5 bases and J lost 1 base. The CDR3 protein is CASSNRGGQNTLYF. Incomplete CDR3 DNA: TGTGCCAGCAGTAACAGGGGCGGTCAAAACACCTTGTAC.

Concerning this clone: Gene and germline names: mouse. The DNA read from the CDR3 is TGTGCCAGCAGCCAAGATCCGGGTGCAAACACAGAAGTCTTC. This gives the protein CASSQDPGANTEVF. The CDR3 in its entirety is CASSQDPGANTEVFF. J is TRBJ1-1 and V is TRBV2; D not certain. The read stops 1 residue short of the end of the CDR3; the missing end is completed from the germline J gene. In germline, CDR1 is LGHNA, CDR2 YSYQKL. The CDR3 is made up of 15 amino acids. V was clipped by 0 bases and J by 0 bases, with 8 bases between them.

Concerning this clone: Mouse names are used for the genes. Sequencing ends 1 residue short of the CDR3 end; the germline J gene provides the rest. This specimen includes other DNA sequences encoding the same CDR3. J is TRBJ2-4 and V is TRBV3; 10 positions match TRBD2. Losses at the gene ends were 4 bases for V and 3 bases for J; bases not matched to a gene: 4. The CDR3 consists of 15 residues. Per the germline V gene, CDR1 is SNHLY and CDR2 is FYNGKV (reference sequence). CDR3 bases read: TGTGCCAGCAGCTCTCGACTGGGGGGACAAAACACCTTGTAC. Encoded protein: CASSSRLGGQNTLY. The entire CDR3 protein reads CASSSRLGGQNTLYF.

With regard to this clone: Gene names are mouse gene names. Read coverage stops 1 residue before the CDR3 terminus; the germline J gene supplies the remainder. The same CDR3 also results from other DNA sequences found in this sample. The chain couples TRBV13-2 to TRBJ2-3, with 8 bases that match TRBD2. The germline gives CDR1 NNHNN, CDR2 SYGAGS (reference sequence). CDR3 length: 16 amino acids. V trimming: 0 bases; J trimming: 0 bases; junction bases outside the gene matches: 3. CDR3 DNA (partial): TGTGCCAGCGGTGATGTGGGGGGGGCTAGTGCAGAAACGCTGTAT. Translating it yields CASGDVGGASAETLY. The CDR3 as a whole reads CASGDVGGASAETLYF.

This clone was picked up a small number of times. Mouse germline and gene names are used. The DNA read from the CDR3 is TGTGCCAGCGGTGACTGGGGGGAGGACTATGCTGAGCAGTTC. Its translation is CASGDWGEDYAEQF. The entire CDR3 sequence reads CASGDWGEDYAEQFF. The V call is TRBV13-2, the J call TRBJ2-1, with 8 bases lining up with TRBD2. The observed sequence ends 1 residue before the CDR3 terminus, with the missing tail filled in from the germline J gene. The CDR3 extends over 15 amino acids. With V trimmed by 2 bases and J by 2 bases, 3 bases remained unmatched. Germline V gives CDR1 NNHNN, CDR2 SYGAGS (reference sequence).

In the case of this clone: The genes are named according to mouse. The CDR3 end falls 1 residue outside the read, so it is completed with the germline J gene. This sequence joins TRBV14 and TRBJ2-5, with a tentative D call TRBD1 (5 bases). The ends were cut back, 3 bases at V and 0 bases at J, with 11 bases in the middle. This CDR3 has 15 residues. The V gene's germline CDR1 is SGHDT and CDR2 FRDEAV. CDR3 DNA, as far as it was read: TGTGCCAGCAGTTACCAACAGGCTAACCAAGACACCCAGTAC. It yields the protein CASSYQQANQDTQY. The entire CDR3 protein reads CASSYQQANQDTQYF.

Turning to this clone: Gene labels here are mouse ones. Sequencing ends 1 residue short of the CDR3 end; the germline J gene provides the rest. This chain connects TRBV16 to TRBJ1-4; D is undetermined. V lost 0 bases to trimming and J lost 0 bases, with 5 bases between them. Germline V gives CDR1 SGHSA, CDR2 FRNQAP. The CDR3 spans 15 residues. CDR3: CASSLEHLSNERLFF. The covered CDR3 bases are TGTGCAAGCAGCTTAGAACATCTTTCCAACGAAAGATTATTT.

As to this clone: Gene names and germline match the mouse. The covered CDR3 bases are TGCACCTGCAGTGCAGATCCGAGTCAAAACACCTTGTAC. Its translation is CTCSADPSQNTLY. The full-length CDR3 reads as CTCSADPSQNTLYF. The chain carries TRBV1 and TRBJ2-4; D not resolved. The read falls 1 residue short of the CDR3 end, and the missing part is taken from the germline J gene. This CDR3 contains 14 residues. Germline V CDR1 and CDR2: NSQYPW, LRSPGD (reference sequence). The ends were cut back, 0 bases at V and 0 bases at J, with 4 bases in the middle.

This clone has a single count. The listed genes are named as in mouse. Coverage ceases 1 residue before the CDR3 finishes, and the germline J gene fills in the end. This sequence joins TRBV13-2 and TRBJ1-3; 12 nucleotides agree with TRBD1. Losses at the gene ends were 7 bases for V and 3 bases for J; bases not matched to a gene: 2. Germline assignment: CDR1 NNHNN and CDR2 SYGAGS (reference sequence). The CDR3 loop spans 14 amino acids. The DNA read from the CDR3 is TGTGCCAGCAGGGACAGGGGGCTTGGAAATACGCTCTAT. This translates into CASRDRGLGNTLY. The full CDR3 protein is CASRDRGLGNTLYF.

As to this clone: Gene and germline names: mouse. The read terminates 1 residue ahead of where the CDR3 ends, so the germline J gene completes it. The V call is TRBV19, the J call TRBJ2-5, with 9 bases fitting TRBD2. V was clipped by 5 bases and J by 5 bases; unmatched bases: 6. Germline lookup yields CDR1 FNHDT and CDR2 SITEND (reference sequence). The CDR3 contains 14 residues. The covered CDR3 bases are TGTGCCAGCAGACGGGGACTGGGTCTAGACACCCAGTAC. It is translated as CASRRGLGLDTQY. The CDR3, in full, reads CASRRGLGLDTQYF.

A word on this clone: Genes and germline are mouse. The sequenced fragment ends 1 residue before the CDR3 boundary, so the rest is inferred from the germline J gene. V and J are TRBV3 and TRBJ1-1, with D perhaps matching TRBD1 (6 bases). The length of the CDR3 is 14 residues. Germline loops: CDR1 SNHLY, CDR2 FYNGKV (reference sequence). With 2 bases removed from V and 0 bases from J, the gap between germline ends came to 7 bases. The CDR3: CASSLPGANTEVFF. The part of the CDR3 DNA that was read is TGTGCCAGCAGCTTACCAGGGGCAAACACAGAAGTCTTC.

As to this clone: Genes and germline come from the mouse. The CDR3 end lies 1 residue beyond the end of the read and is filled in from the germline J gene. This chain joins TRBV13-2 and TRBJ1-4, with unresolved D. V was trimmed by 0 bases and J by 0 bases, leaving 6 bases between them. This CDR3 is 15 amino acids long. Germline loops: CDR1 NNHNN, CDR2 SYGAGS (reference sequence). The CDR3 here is CASGDARISNERLFF. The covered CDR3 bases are TGTGCCAGCGGTGATGCGCGGATTTCCAACGAAAGATTATTT.

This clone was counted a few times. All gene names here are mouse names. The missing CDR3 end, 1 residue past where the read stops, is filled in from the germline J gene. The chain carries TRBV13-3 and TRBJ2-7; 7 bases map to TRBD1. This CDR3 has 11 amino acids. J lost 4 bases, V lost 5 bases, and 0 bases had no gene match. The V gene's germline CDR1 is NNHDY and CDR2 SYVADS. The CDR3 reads CASRQGYEQYF. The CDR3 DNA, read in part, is TGTGCCAGCAGACAGGGGTATGAACAGTAC.

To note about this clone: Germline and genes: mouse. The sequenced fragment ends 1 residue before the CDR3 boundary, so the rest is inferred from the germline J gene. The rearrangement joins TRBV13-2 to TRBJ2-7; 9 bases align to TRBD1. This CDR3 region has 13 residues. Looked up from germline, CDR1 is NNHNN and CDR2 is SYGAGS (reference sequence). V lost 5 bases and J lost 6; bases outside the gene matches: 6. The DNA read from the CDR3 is TGTGCCAGCGGCCCTCGGGACAGGGTTGAACAGTAC. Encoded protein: CASGPRDRVEQY. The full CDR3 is CASGPRDRVEQYF.

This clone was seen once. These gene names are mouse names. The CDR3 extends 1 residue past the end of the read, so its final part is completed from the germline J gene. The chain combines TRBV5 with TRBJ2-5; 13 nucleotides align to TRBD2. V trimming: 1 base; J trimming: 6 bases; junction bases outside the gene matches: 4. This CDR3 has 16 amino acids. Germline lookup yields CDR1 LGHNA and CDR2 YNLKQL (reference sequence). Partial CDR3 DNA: TGTGCCAGCAGCCAAGGGACTGGGGGGGCGCTGGACACCCAGTAC. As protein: CASSQGTGGALDTQY. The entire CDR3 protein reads CASSQGTGGALDTQYF.

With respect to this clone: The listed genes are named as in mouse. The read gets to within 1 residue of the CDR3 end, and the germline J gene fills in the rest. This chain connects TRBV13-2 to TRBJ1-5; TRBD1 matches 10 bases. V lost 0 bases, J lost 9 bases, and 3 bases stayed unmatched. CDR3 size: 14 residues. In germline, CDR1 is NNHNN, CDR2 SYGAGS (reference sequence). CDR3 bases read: TGTGCCAGCGGTGATGCGGGACAGGGGTGGGCTCCGCTT. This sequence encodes CASGDAGQGWAPL. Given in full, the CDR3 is CASGDAGQGWAPLF.

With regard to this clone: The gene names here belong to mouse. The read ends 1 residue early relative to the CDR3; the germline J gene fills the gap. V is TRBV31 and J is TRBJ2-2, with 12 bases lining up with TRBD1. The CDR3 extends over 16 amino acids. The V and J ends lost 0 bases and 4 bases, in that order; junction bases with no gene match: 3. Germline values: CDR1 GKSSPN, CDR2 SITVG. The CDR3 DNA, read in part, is TGTGCCTGGAGTCTAGCGGGACAGGGGGCCACCGGGCAGCTCTAC. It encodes CAWSLAGQGATGQLY. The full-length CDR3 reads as CAWSLAGQGATGQLYF.

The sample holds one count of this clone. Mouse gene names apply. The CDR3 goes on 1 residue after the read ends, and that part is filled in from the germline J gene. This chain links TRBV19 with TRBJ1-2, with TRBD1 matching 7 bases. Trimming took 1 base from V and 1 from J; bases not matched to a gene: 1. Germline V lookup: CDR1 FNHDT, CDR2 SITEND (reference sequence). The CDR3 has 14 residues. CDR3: CASSINRGNSDYTF. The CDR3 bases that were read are TGTGCCAGCAGTATAAACAGGGGAAACTCCGACTACACC.

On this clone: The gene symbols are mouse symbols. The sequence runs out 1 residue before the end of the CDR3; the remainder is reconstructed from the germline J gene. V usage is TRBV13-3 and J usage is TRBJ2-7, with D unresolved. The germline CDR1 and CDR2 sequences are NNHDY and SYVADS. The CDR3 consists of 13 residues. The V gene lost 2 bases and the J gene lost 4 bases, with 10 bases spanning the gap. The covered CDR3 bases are TGTGCCAGCAGTGACGGAGAAGGATATGAACAGTAC. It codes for CASSDGEGYEQY. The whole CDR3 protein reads CASSDGEGYEQYF.

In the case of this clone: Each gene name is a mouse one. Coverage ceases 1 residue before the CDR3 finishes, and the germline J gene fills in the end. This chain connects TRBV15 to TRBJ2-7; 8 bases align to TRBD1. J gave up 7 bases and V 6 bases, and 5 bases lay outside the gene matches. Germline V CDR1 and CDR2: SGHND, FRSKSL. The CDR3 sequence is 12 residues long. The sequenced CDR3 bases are TGTGCCAGCAGCAGGGGGCTGGGAGAACAGTAC. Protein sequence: CASSRGLGEQY. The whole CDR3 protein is CASSRGLGEQYF. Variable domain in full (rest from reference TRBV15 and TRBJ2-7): DAGVTQTPRHEVAEKGQTIILKCEPVSGHNDLFWYRQTKIQGLELLSYFRSKSLMEDGGAFKDRFKAEMLNSSFSTLKIQPTEPKDSAVYLCASSRGLGEQYFGPGTRLTVL.

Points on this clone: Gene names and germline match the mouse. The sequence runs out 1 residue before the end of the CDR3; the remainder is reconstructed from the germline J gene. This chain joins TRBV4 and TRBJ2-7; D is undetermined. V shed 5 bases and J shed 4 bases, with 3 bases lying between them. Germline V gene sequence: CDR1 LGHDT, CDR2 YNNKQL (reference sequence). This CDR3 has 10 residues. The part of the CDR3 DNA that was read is TGTGCCAGCAGCCGGTATGAACAGTAC. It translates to CASSRYEQY. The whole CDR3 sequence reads CASSRYEQYF.